Listed below are T cell receptor delta chains from one sample, sequenced in a study of gamma-delta chains in newborns, infants, children. TCRdb reprocessed the reads through CATT. The sample lists over 4,500 delta-chain clones, approximately 2.9% seen once, with roughly 13% in the top ten. Sequencing was carried out using blood. The receptor set was obtained from a child who was a newborn, infant or young child, either healthy, febrile or measles-vaccinated (not recorded which). CDR3s include the opening cysteine and the closing phenylalanine or tryptophan.

>13|TRDV2
CACDTGYTDKLIF
>18|TRDV2
CACDTSWGSSWDTRQMFF
>23|TRDV2
CACDPPVLGDTPSCSWDTRQMFF
>14|TRDV2
CACDTVGDKNKLIF
>17|TRDV2
CACDAPAGSWDTRQMFF
>14|TRDV2
CACDVLGDRDKLIF
>20|TRDV2
CACDTVLGDTSSWDTRQMFF
>17|TRDV2
CACDTVTGTWDTRQVFF
>17|TRDV2
CACDTDGEPWDTRQMFF
>17|TRDV2
CACYPVLGFWDTRQMFF
>16|TRDV1
CALGELTRPGTDKPIF
>23|TRDV1
CALGEPVSLGRDTGLGYTDKLIF
>15|TRDV2
CACDTVLGGTDKLIF
>19|TRDV2
CACDTVWGSSSWDTRQMFF
>20|TRDV2
CACDKVLGDTRSWDTRQMFF
>19|TRDV2
CACDTGGYKSSWDTRQMFF
>16|TRDV2
CACDTWGIWDTRQMFF
>15|TRDV2
CACDYWGIRDDKLIF
>19|TRDV2
CACGTLTGGYSWDTRQMFF
>28|TRDV1
CALGEGFSFSPHWGTVEPNTPYTDKLIF
>20|TRDV1
CALGELKGILVLGDFAQLFF
>15|TRDV2
CACDSLWGIAAQLFF
>17|TRDV2
CARDTTGDSWDTRQMFF
>17|TRDV2
CACDTVISSWDTRQMFF
>21|TRDV2
CACDPILGDTPSSWDTRQMFF
>17|TRDV2
CACDNVGDPWDTRQMFF
>15|TRDV2
CACDSYWGSTDKLIF
>19|TRDV2
CACDSVLGDSSWDTRQMFF
>16|TRDV2
CACDKLGDTHTDKLIF
>21|TRDV2
CACDTGRLGGHSSWDTRQMFF
>19|TRDV2
CACDTVLGDSAALTAQLFF
>19|TRDV2
CACDTVLGDTAWDTRQMFF
>19|TRDV2
CACDNTGGRSSWDTRQMFF
>21|TRAV29/DV5
CAASVLAPSFSTGGSTDKLIF
>19|TRDV2
CACDLLGDAASWDTRQMFF
>19|TRDV2
CACDRLLGASSWDTRQMFF
>16|TRDV2
CACDVLGDKKADKLIF
>21|TRDV2
CACDTGGLGDTRSWDTRQMFF
>18|TRDV2
CACDTVGESSWDTRQMFF
>15|TRDV2
CACDHVVGDTAQLFF
>14|TRDV2
CACDQLGDKDKLIF
>18|TRDV2
CACDYRGIGSWDTRQMFF
>15|TRDV2
CACDTMLGDTDKLIF
>21|TRDV1
CALGANFLLTSGGSHTDKLIF
>20|TRDV2
CACDSHWGPKTSWDTRQMFF
>22|TRDV2
CACDPLLGDTAPGPRDTRQMFF
>17|TRDV1
CALGELALGENTDKLIF
>18|TRDV2
CACDIVLGISWDTRQMFF
>19|TRDV2
CACDTGGYVDSWDTRQMFF
>19|TRDV1
CALGDLRGLSGSYTDKLIF
>11|TRDV3
CASRVTDKLIF
>18|TRDV2
CACDLLGDTTWDTRQMFF
>20|TRDV2
CACDPLDWGITSWDTRQMFF